This TCR beta chain was captured in a study of T cells in Graves' hyperthyroidism and ophthalmopathy. Study-level findings and limits: Most clonotypes expanded in thyroid above 0.001 were likewise present in blood.

The V gene lost 2 bases and the J gene lost 7 bases, with 12 bases spanning the gap. The germline V gene encodes CDR1 MDHEN and CDR2 SYDVKM. The CDR3 sequence is 14 residues long. This clonotype is a singleton in its sample. Its antigen is not known. Investigators excluded patients with uncontrolled infection, other autoimmune disease, pregnancy or lactation. Clinicians diagnosed patients from clinical symptoms, serum thyroxine and TRAb, thyroid ultrasound and orbital computed tomography. A roughly 9.7 ml volume of fresh peripheral blood provided the PBMCs. From RNA transcripts, TCR beta CDR3 regions were amplified. The primer set for the first-round RT-PCR of the TCR CDR3 was HTBI. MiXCR was run by TCRdb on the multiplex PCR reads, yielding one entry per CDR3 protein. This sample has about 250,000 distinct CDR3 sequences, with around 24% found just once.

The TCR was taken from a middle-aged woman with Graves' ophthalmopathy. The chain carries TRBV28 and TRBJ1-5, with D unresolved. The sample taken for sequencing was blood. The DNA of the CDR3 is TGTGCCAGCAGTTTAGAAGGGTGGAGGCAGCCCCAGCATTTT. Protein: CASSLEGWRQPQHF.